One and the same sample provided the 13 T cell receptor beta chains below, sequenced in a study of cytomegalovirus exposure and HLA in healthy donors (dated by TCRdb to 2016 to 2017). Libraries were built with the immunoSEQ multiplex PCR assay. A mixture of 60 forward primers for TCR Vbeta segments and 13 reverse primers for TCR Jbeta segments was used in the multiplex PCR. What TCRdb holds here is the immuneACCESS table cut down to in-frame rearrangements. Part of the clones is not present; checked against another copy, under half of the missing clones reflect an unresolved V gene, and the others are unexplained. The sample has tens of thousands of clones on record, roughly 80% of them singletons. 6% of the sample is held by the ten biggest clonotypes. Material: PBMCs. These receptors all stem from a male donor in good health and CMV-seronegative.

The chain joins TRBV5-8 to TRBJ2-7, with D tentatively TRBD1 (6 bases). The ends were cut back, 1 base at V and 2 bases at J, with 13 bases in the middle. Germline-derived CDR1 and CDR2 are SGHTS and YDEGEE. The CDR3 sequence is 15 residues long. CDR3 region: CASSLWAGAAYEQYF. The CDR3 DNA reads TGTGCCAGCAGCTTGTGGGCAGGGGCGGCCTACGAGCAGTACTTC.

This clone has just one count. This chain uses TRBV7-3 with TRBJ2-3, with 7 bases that match TRBD2. Germline CDR1 SGHTA, CDR2 FQGTGA. V gave up 5 bases and J gave up 0 bases; unmatched junction bases: 2. This CDR3 comprises 14 residues. The CDR3 coding sequence is TGTGCCAGCAGCACGGGGGGTAGCACAGATACGCAGTATTTT. Encoded protein: CASSTGGSTDTQYF.

This chain connects TRBV5-5 to TRBJ2-2; 9 nucleotides line up with TRBD1. Germline lookup yields CDR1 SGHKS and CDR2 YYEKEE (reference sequence). V dropped 4 bases and J dropped 4; count of bases not matched to a gene: 11. The CDR3 loop spans 17 amino acids. The CDR3 sequence is CASSVQQGAAGTGELFF. CDR3 DNA sequence: TGTGCCAGCAGCGTGCAACAGGGGGCGGCGGGCACCGGGGAGCTGTTTTTT.

The V and J genes are TRBV30 and TRBJ2-5; 7 nucleotides align to TRBD1. Judging by the DNA end, TRBJ2-7 fits better; the J call may be wrong. From germline, CDR1 is GTSNPN and CDR2 SVGIG (reference sequence). The CDR3 totals 13 residues. CDR3 in DNA: TGTGCCTGCTCCCTGGGACAGACCTACGAGCAGTACTTC. Amino acid sequence: CACSLGQTYEQYF.

The chain combines TRBV28 with TRBJ2-1; 14 positions match TRBD2. Germline trimming cut 5 bases from V and 8 bases from J; bases unmatched to any gene: 5. Germline CDR1 is MDHEN and CDR2 is SYDVKM. This CDR3 region has 15 residues. The chain's CDR3 is CASSTGTSGSDEQFF. CDR3 bases: TGTGCCAGCAGTACCGGGACTAGCGGGAGTGATGAGCAGTTCTTC.

The chain recombines TRBV10-3 with TRBJ1-3, with 8 bases aligning to TRBD1. From germline, CDR1 is ENHRY and CDR2 SYGVKD. V was clipped by 6 bases and J by 0 bases; unmatched bases: 7. The CDR3 runs 16 residues. CDR3 sequence reads: CAIRDGQGPSGNTIYF. The CDR3 bases are TGTGCCATCAGGGATGGACAGGGCCCCTCTGGAAACACCATATATTTT.

The V gene is TRBV4-2, the J gene TRBJ2-7, with 9 bases aligning to TRBD2. The CDR3 contains 15 residues. Germline CDR1 and CDR2: LGHNA and YNFKEQ. The V gene end was trimmed by 5 bases and the J gene end by 2 bases; junction bases not matched to a gene: 7. In DNA, the CDR3 is TGTGCCAGCAGCGCCGGACTAGCGAGGCCCTACGAGCAGTACTTC. Its protein is CASSAGLARPYEQYF.

The chain joins TRBV30 to TRBJ2-6, with a tentative D call TRBD1 (6 bases). Germline V gives CDR1 GTSNPN, CDR2 SVGIG (reference sequence). The germline V and J ends were trimmed by 3 bases and 0 bases, with 9 bases remaining between them. This CDR3 has 15 amino acids. CDR3 region: CAWRDSLSGANVLTF. The CDR3 DNA reads as TGTGCCTGGAGGGACAGCCTCTCTGGGGCCAACGTCCTGACTTTC.

This chain uses TRBV7-2 with TRBJ1-1, with D hard to call. The CDR3 is 15 residues long. The ends were cut back, 5 bases at V and 0 bases at J, with 13 bases in the middle. CDR1 is SGHTA and CDR2 is FQGNSA in the germline V gene. CDR3 sequence reads: CASSPQAGMNTEAFF. The CDR3 nucleotides are TGTGCCAGCAGCCCCCAGGCGGGTATGAACACTGAAGCTTTCTTT.

The chain links TRBV5-6 to TRBJ1-1, with D uncertain. This CDR3 has 13 residues. CDR1 is SGHDT and CDR2 is YYEEEE in the germline V gene. The V and J ends lost 0 bases and 4 bases respectively, with 7 bases between them. The DNA of the CDR3 is TGTGCCAGCAGCTTGGCCCGCGCCACTGAAGCTTTCTTT. Residues: CASSLARATEAFF.

The rearrangement uses TRBV27 and TRBJ2-7, with TRBD1 as a possible D gene (6 bases). Looked up from germline, CDR1 is MNHEY and CDR2 is SMNVEV (reference sequence). The ends were cut back, 0 bases at V and 0 bases at J, with 21 bases in the middle. The length of the CDR3 is 19 residues. The CDR3 nucleotides read TGTGCCAGCAGTTTATCCCTGGGACACGGGCGCTACCTCTCCTACGAGCAGTACTTC. Encoded protein: CASSLSLGHGRYLSYEQYF.

This clone turned up a few times. The chain couples TRBV5-1 to TRBJ1-5; D call uncertain. The V end lost 4 bases, the J end lost 5 bases, and 13 bases lay between the germline ends. Germline V gives CDR1 SGHRS, CDR2 YFSETQ. The CDR3 length is 14 residues. DNA of the CDR3: TGCGCCAGCAGCGCAGACAAAGTAGATCAGCCCCAGCATTTT. It is translated as CASSADKVDQPQHF.

In this sample, this clone turned up a few times. The chain links TRBV11-2 to TRBJ1-2, with 10 bases aligning to TRBD1. Per the germline V gene, CDR1 is SGHAT and CDR2 is FQNNGV. V lost 5 bases, J lost 8 bases, and 5 bases stayed unmatched. The CDR3 has 13 residues. The CDR3 region has the DNA TGTGCCAGCAGCATTGACAGGGGGCACGGCTACACCTTC. Residues: CASSIDRGHGYTF.